These 14 T cell receptor beta chains share one sample of origin, sequenced in a study of regulatory and conventional T cells in RAG deficiency. Only in-frame clones appear in the TCRdb table, and some are missing; sequencing was by immunoSEQ multiplex PCR. Found here are 30,000 to 40,000 clones, roughly 90% of them singletons; the top ten hold roughly an eighth. These same data were also listed under a study on regulatory T cells. That source adds: Primers: 52 TRBV forward and 13 TRBJ reverse.

The sequencing sample was made of CD8+ T cells sorted from blood. Receptors originate from a human donor in good health.

Written as DNA, the CDR3 is TGTGCCACCAGCATCGGAGGGGGCGGAACAGATACGCAGTATTTT. Encoded protein: CATSIGGGGTDTQYF. The V gene is TRBV15, the J gene TRBJ2-3, with D possibly being TRBD1 (7 bases). The CDR3 has 15 amino acids. Germline-derived CDR1 and CDR2 are LNHNV and YYDKDF (reference sequence). Trimming took off 4 bases at V and 3 bases at J, with 14 bases between the two ends. The complete variable domain, with remaining parts taken from reference TRBV15 and TRBJ2-3, reads DAMVIQNPRYQVTQFGKPVTLSCSQTLNHNVMYWYQQKSSQAPKLLFHYYDKDFNNEADTPDNFQSRRPNTSFCFLDIRSPGLGDTAMYLCATSIGGGGTDTQYFGPGTRLTVL.

V usage is TRBV27 and J usage is TRBJ2-3; TRBD1 or TRBD2 may be the D gene (5 bases each). The CDR3 consists of 16 residues. CDR1 is MNHEY and CDR2 is SMNVEV in the germline V gene (reference sequence). Deletions cut 1 base from V and 0 bases from J, with 11 bases between. The CDR3: CASSLFTGPSTDTQYF. CDR3 DNA sequence: TGTGCCAGCAGTTTATTCACGGGACCTAGCACAGATACGCAGTATTTT.

The gene calls are TRBV19 and TRBJ2-1, with 10 bases matching TRBD2. This CDR3 comprises 17 residues. V lost 1 base to trimming and J lost 7 bases; unmatched junction nucleotides: 10. CDR1 and CDR2 from the germline V gene are LNHDA and SQIVND (reference sequence). The CDR3 DNA is TGTGCCAGTAGTATAGCCCTCCTAGCGGGGGAAGGGAATGAGCAGTTCTTC. Translation gives CASSIALLAGEGNEQFF.

The J gene is TRBJ2-7, the V gene TRBV4-1; 8 positions match TRBD2. Germline lookup yields CDR1 MGHRA and CDR2 YSYEKL. Losses at the gene ends were 3 bases for V and 2 bases for J; bases not matched to a gene: 9. This CDR3 has 16 amino acids. The CDR3 DNA follows: TGCGCCAGCAGCCACCCGGGACTAGGGCGGACCTACGAGCAGTACTTC. It encodes CASSHPGLGRTYEQYF.

The CDR3 DNA follows: TGTGCCAGCAGCGTAGGTCTGGGGATTATTGGCTACACCTTC. Encoded protein: CASSVGLGIIGYTF. The J gene is TRBJ1-2, the V gene TRBV9; D ambiguous. The germline V gene encodes CDR1 SGDLS and CDR2 YYNGEE. The CDR3 spans 14 residues. The V end lost 0 bases, the J end lost 7 bases, and 13 bases lay between the germline ends.

The chain carries TRBV6-1 and TRBJ2-1; 11 bases are a match to TRBD2. With V trimmed by 3 bases and J by 8 bases, 18 bases remained unmatched. The CDR3 contains 19 residues. Germline CDR1 is MNHNS and CDR2 is SASEGT. CDR3: CASSDVPNLAGGFRDEQFF. The CDR3 DNA reads as TGTGCCAGCAGTGACGTTCCGAACCTAGCGGGAGGTTTTCGGGATGAGCAGTTCTTC.

This rearrangement joins TRBV9 to TRBJ1-2; D ambiguous. The V and J ends lost 4 bases and 6 bases respectively, with 10 bases between them. CDR1 SGDLS and CDR2 YYNGEE come from the germline V gene. The CDR3 loop spans 12 amino acids. The CDR3 coding sequence is TGTGCCAGCAGCACCCGGACTAATGGCTACACCTTC. It is translated as CASSTRTNGYTF.

The sample holds one count of this clone. J is TRBJ2-5 and V is TRBV5-1; 8 nucleotides line up with TRBD1. Germline V lookup: CDR1 SGHRS, CDR2 YFSETQ. The junction had 5 bases not matched to a gene; V was cut back by 3 bases and J by 1 base. CDR3 length: 15 amino acids. CDR3 in DNA: TGCGCCAGCAGCTCGACAGGGGCGTCCCAAGAGACCCAGTACTTC. As protein: CASSSTGASQETQYF. Using reference TRBV5-1 and TRBJ2-5 for the parts outside the CDR3, the full variable domain is KAGVTQTPRYLIKTRGQQVTLSCSPISGHRSVSWYQQTPGQGLQFLFEYFSETQRNKGNFPGRFSGRQFSNSRSEMNVSTLELGDSALYLCASSSTGASQETQYFGPGTRLLVL.

This chain uses TRBV5-1 with TRBJ1-1, with D possibly matching TRBD1 (6 bases). In germline, CDR1 is SGHRS, CDR2 YFSETQ. The CDR3 is 18 amino acids. V dropped 0 bases and J dropped 3 bases, with 21 bases sitting between them. In nucleotides, the CDR3 is TGCGCCAGCAGCTTGGGAGGGGTTTGGGGGGCCGGGGACACTGAAGCTTTCTTT. Its translation is CASSLGGVWGAGDTEAFF. Based on the CDR3 plus reference TRBV5-1 and TRBJ1-1, the full variable domain is KAGVTQTPRYLIKTRGQQVTLSCSPISGHRSVSWYQQTPGQGLQFLFEYFSETQRNKGNFPGRFSGRQFSNSRSEMNVSTLELGDSALYLCASSLGGVWGAGDTEAFFGQGTRLTVV.

J is TRBJ2-7 and V is TRBV6-1; D not certain. The germline gives CDR1 MNHNS, CDR2 SASEGT. The CDR3 is 12 residues long. V gave up 5 bases and J gave up 6 bases, with 11 bases separating them. The CDR3 sequence: CASSPQLGEQYF. The DNA of the CDR3 is TGTGCCAGCAGTCCCCAACTGGGCGAGCAGTACTTC.

The chain uses TRBV5-1 and TRBJ2-3; 9 bases fit TRBD2. The CDR3 loop spans 18 amino acids. V lost 1 base and J lost 6; bases outside the gene matches: 15. Germline values: CDR1 SGHRS, CDR2 YFSETQ. In DNA form, the CDR3 reads TGCGCCAGCAGCTTGAATTTTGGGGAAGCGGGAGGAGGTGATACGCAGTATTTT. Its protein is CASSLNFGEAGGGDTQYF.

The chain employs TRBV28 and TRBJ2-3, with no clear D. Trimming removed 6 bases at V and 4 bases at J, with 8 bases between. The CDR3 has 12 amino acids. Germline CDR1 is MDHEN and CDR2 is SYDVKM. The CDR3 reads CASSLLPDTQYF. The CDR3 nucleotides read TGTGCCAGCAGCCTACTACCAGATACGCAGTATTTT.

This clone was observed a single time. The J gene is TRBJ2-7, the V gene TRBV2; the match to TRBD1 covers 7 bases. The J segment lost 2 bases and the V segment lost 4 bases, leaving 8 bases of the junction unmatched. This CDR3 has 15 amino acids. Looked up from germline, CDR1 is SNHLY and CDR2 is FYNNEI. The CDR3 region is CASSVGDSVTYEQYF. DNA of the CDR3: TGTGCCAGCAGTGTTGGGGACAGCGTCACCTACGAGCAGTACTTC.

The chain carries TRBV5-6 and TRBJ2-7; D unclear. Trimming removed 0 bases from V and 5 bases from J, with 6 bases in between. Per the germline V gene, CDR1 is SGHDT and CDR2 is YYEEEE. The CDR3 contains 12 residues. The CDR3 DNA reads as TGTGCCAGCAGCTTGGCCTCAGACGAGCAGTACTTC. It encodes CASSLASDEQYF.